Presented here are 23 T cell receptor beta chains from one specimen sequenced in a study of cytomegalovirus exposure and HLA in healthy donors. It was with 60 Vbeta and 13 Jbeta primers that the PCR ran. Here immunoSEQ multiplex PCR was the method, and the copy in TCRdb shows in-frame clones only, minus some. The table has around 210,000 clones, around 77% seen once. The sequenced sample consisted of PBMCs. The receptors shown here come from a woman in her twenties or thirties in good health and CMV-seronegative.

V and J are TRBV5-4 and TRBJ1-5; 7 bases align to TRBD1. The germline V gene encodes CDR1 SGHNT and CDR2 YYREEE (reference sequence). With V trimmed by 0 bases and J by 2 bases, 5 bases remained unmatched. The CDR3 totals 16 residues. CDR3 loop: CASSLGGGTRNQPQHF. CDR3 DNA sequence: TGTGCCAGCAGCTTGGGAGGGGGCACACGCAATCAGCCCCAGCATTTT.

This rearrangement joins TRBV9 to TRBJ2-1, with 14 bases lining up with TRBD2. Losses at the gene ends were 3 bases for V and 9 bases for J; bases not matched to a gene: 5. CDR1 and CDR2 (germline): SGDLS, YYNGEE. The CDR3 extends over 15 amino acids. CDR3 sequence reads: CASSATSGRAFEQFF. The CDR3 bases are TGTGCCAGCAGCGCGACTAGCGGGAGGGCTTTTGAGCAGTTCTTC.

V and J are TRBV4-1 and TRBJ2-7; TRBD1 might be the D (6 bases). The V end was cut by 1 base, the J end by 2 bases, with 21 bases between. Germline V gene lookup returns CDR1 MGHRA and CDR2 YSYEKL. The CDR3 covers 18 residues. The CDR3 DNA reads as TGCGCCAGCAGCCAAGTGCAAACGGGACACCTAAAAACCTACGAGCAGTACTTC. Amino acid sequence: CASSQVQTGHLKTYEQYF.

The CDR3 bases are TGTGCCAGCGTCGCGGGACGACGGTTCAATCAGCCCCAGCATTTT. This gives the protein CASVAGRRFNQPQHF. V is TRBV19 and J is TRBJ1-5; possible D gene TRBD1, 5 bases. The CDR3 runs to 15 residues. V shed 9 bases and J shed 3 bases, with 18 bases lying between them. The germline CDR1 and CDR2 sequences are LNHDA and SQIVND (reference sequence).

This chain connects TRBV7-3 to TRBJ1-2; 7 bases are shared with TRBD1. V shed 5 bases, J shed 4 bases, and the junction held 7 bases outside the gene matches. The CDR3 loop spans 14 amino acids. CDR1 and CDR2 from the germline V gene are SGHTA and FQGTGA. The CDR3 DNA reads as TGTGCCAGCAGCCGGGACTCAGGGGGCTATGGCTACACCTTC. It encodes CASSRDSGGYGYTF.

The rearrangement joins TRBV11-2 to TRBJ2-5; 13 bases align to TRBD2. The CDR3 extends over 16 amino acids. V trimming: 0 bases; J trimming: 5 bases; junction bases outside the gene matches: 3. Germline V gene sequence: CDR1 SGHAT, CDR2 FQNNGV. CDR3 DNA sequence: TGTGCCAGCAGCTTAGAAACTAGCGGGAGGGGGGAGACCCAGTACTTC. Residues: CASSLETSGRGETQYF.

This chain connects TRBV7-9 to TRBJ2-7; 11 bases are shared with TRBD1. The CDR3 sequence is 17 residues long. Germline CDR1 and CDR2: SEHNR and FQNEAQ (reference sequence). V dropped 3 bases and J dropped 7; count of bases not matched to a gene: 14. Here the CDR3 reads CASSFHSSGTGGLEQYF. In DNA, the CDR3 is TGTGCCAGCAGCTTCCACTCCTCCGGGACAGGGGGGCTTGAGCAGTACTTC.

V and J are TRBV6-6 and TRBJ1-1; 8 bases align to TRBD1. CDR1 is MNHNY, CDR2 SVGAGI, per germline (reference sequence). V lost 2 bases to trimming and J lost 7 bases; unmatched junction nucleotides: 9. The length of the CDR3 is 15 residues. The CDR3 region is CASSYQGALSDEAFF. Here the CDR3 DNA reads TGTGCCAGCAGTTACCAGGGGGCCTTGAGTGATGAAGCTTTCTTT.

To note about this clone: The same CDR3 arises from other DNA sequences in this sample as well. V gene TRBV4-1 combines with J gene TRBJ1-5, with a weak D call TRBD1 (6 bases). This CDR3 has 14 amino acids. The germline V gene has CDR1 MGHRA and CDR2 YSYEKL. The germline V and J ends were trimmed by 4 bases and 2 bases, with 9 bases remaining between them. DNA of the CDR3: TGCGCCAGCAGCCGTGGGGGCGGCAATCAGCCCCAGCATTTT. As protein: CASSRGGGNQPQHF.

This clone was observed once. This chain joins TRBV7-3 and TRBJ1-1; D is unclear. The length of the CDR3 is 14 residues. The germline V gene encodes CDR1 SGHTA and CDR2 FQGTGA. With 2 bases removed from V and 4 bases from J, the gap between germline ends came to 11 bases. CDR3 DNA: TGTGCCAGCAGCTTAGGAGGCGTCGGCACTGAAGCTTTCTTT. Amino acids: CASSLGGVGTEAFF.

This clone has only a few counts. The chain employs TRBV6-5 and TRBJ2-1, with D perhaps TRBD2 (6 bases). Germline V gives CDR1 MNHEY, CDR2 SVGAGI. V lost 0 bases and J lost 7, with 13 bases in between. The CDR3 consists of 15 residues. This CDR3 is CASSYSGGRENEQFF. The CDR3 DNA follows: TGTGCCAGCAGTTACTCAGGAGGCCGGGAGAATGAGCAGTTCTTC.

This chain links TRBV19 with TRBJ2-1; 8 nucleotides line up with TRBD1. The germline V gene has CDR1 LNHDA and CDR2 SQIVND (reference sequence). CDR3 length equals 14 residues. The V and J ends lost 5 bases and 4 bases, in that order; junction bases with no gene match: 4. The CDR3 bases are TGTGCCAGTAGTCCCCGGACAGGGTACAATGAGCAGTTCTTC. Its protein product is CASSPRTGYNEQFF. The complete variable domain, with remaining parts taken from reference TRBV19 and TRBJ2-1, reads DGGITQSPKYLFRKEGQNVTLSCEQNLNHDAMYWYRQDPGQGLRLIYYSQIVNDFQKGDIAEGYSVSREKKESFPLTVTSAQKNPTAFYLCASSPRTGYNEQFFGPGTRLTVL.

This sequence joins TRBV5-1 and TRBJ2-7; 9 positions agree with TRBD1. V shed 4 bases, J shed 1 base, and the junction held 12 bases outside the gene matches. This CDR3 has 17 residues. The germline CDR1 and CDR2 sequences are SGHRS and YFSETQ. CDR3 DNA: TGCGCCAGCAGCCGGGACCCTCCGGGACAGGGTTCCTACGAGCAGTACTTC. This sequence encodes CASSRDPPGQGSYEQYF.

This clone has only one observation. V usage is TRBV7-3 and J usage is TRBJ2-1; 12 nucleotides line up with TRBD2. CDR3 length: 15 residues. The J segment lost 5 bases and the V segment lost 4 bases, leaving 3 bases of the junction unmatched. Germline assignment: CDR1 SGHTA and CDR2 FQGTGA. The CDR3 DNA reads as TGTGCCAGCAGCTCACTAGCGGGGGGCCACAATGAGCAGTTCTTC. This sequence encodes CASSSLAGGHNEQFF.

J is TRBJ2-5 and V is TRBV5-4; D unresolved. Looked up from germline, CDR1 is SGHNT and CDR2 is YYREEE (reference sequence). The CDR3 is 13 residues long. Trimming stripped 1 base from V and 2 bases from J, with 6 bases between. The CDR3 loop is CASSLTSQETQYF. Here the CDR3 DNA reads TGTGCCAGCAGCTTGACCAGTCAAGAGACCCAGTACTTC.

The chain recombines TRBV7-2 with TRBJ2-5; 8 bases are a match to TRBD1. The DNA end is a closer match to TRBJ2-7, so the J assignment may be wrong. Germline V lookup: CDR1 SGHTA, CDR2 FQGNSA. The CDR3 is made up of 14 amino acids. In nucleotides, the CDR3 is TGTGCCAGCAGCCTCCGGACAGGGACCTACGAGCAGTACTTC. Translated: CASSLRTGTYEQYF.

CDR3 sequence reads: CASSVGQGAMNTEAFF. The CDR3 DNA follows: TGTGCCAGCAGCGTGGGACAGGGGGCAATGAACACTGAAGCTTTCTTT. The gene calls are TRBV5-6 and TRBJ1-1, with TRBD1 matching 12 bases. The CDR3 runs 16 residues. CDR1 SGHDT and CDR2 YYEEEE come from the germline V gene. V shed 4 bases, J shed 0 bases, and the junction held 4 bases outside the gene matches. Variable domain in full (rest from reference TRBV5-6 and TRBJ1-1): DAGVTQSPTHLIKTRGQQVTLRCSPKSGHDTVSWYQQALGQGPQFIFQYYEEEERQRGNFPDRFSGHQFPNYSSELNVNALLLGDSALYLCASSVGQGAMNTEAFFGQGTRLTVV.

This chain uses TRBV7-9 with TRBJ1-1, with 8 bases fitting TRBD1. The CDR3 runs 14 residues. Germline V lookup: CDR1 SEHNR, CDR2 FQNEAQ (reference sequence). The junction had 1 base not matched to a gene; V was cut back by 1 base and J by 3 bases. CDR3 nucleotide sequence: TGTGCCAGCAGCTTAGTACAGGGGGACACTGAAGCTTTCTTT. Translated: CASSLVQGDTEAFF. Combining the CDR3 with reference TRBV7-9 and TRBJ1-1 gives the whole variable domain DTGVSQNPRHKITKRGQNVTFRCDPISEHNRLYWYRQTLGQGPEFLTYFQNEAQLEKSRLLSDRFSAERPKGSFSTLEIQRTEQGDSAMYLCASSLVQGDTEAFFGQGTRLTVV.

This chain joins TRBV30 and TRBJ2-5, with 8 bases aligning to TRBD2. CDR3 length: 14 residues. In germline, CDR1 is GTSNPN, CDR2 SVGIG (reference sequence). V shed 8 bases, J shed 4 bases, and the junction held 12 bases outside the gene matches. The CDR3 is CAADGGAGRETQYF. The CDR3, as DNA: TGTGCCGCGGACGGGGGGGCAGGTCGAGAGACCCAGTACTTC.

The V and J genes are TRBV4-1 and TRBJ1-2; TRBD1 is a possible D gene (6 bases). This CDR3 has 16 amino acids. Trimming took off 5 bases at V and 6 bases at J, with 22 bases between the two ends. Germline V lookup: CDR1 MGHRA, CDR2 YSYEKL. CDR3 sequence: CASSIRTEVFKHGYTF. Written as DNA, the CDR3 is TGCGCCAGCAGCATTCGGACAGAGGTCTTCAAACATGGCTACACCTTC.

This clone was detected only a few times. The chain recombines TRBV30 with TRBJ1-6; 7 nucleotides line up with TRBD1. The CDR3 extends over 13 amino acids. With 3 bases clipped from V and 9 bases from J, the junction kept 5 bases outside the gene matches. CDR1 is GTSNPN, CDR2 SVGIG, per germline (reference sequence). This CDR3 reads CAWRPGGSSPLHF. The CDR3 DNA reads as TGTGCCTGGAGACCAGGGGGAAGTTCACCCCTCCACTTT.

There are a few counts of this clone. This chain's CDR3 is CASSEWEGLIGEQFF. The CDR3 DNA reads TGTGCCAGCTCTGAATGGGAGGGGTTGATCGGTGAGCAGTTCTTC. The chain couples TRBV18 to TRBJ2-1; 7 bases align to TRBD2. Germline V gene sequence: CDR1 KGHSH, CDR2 LQKENI. This CDR3 is built from 15 residues. V was clipped by 6 bases and J by 9 bases; unmatched bases: 14.

V is TRBV5-1 and J is TRBJ2-1; 8 nucleotides agree with TRBD2. The V segment lost 3 bases and the J segment 5 bases; nucleotides outside the gene matches: 10. Germline CDR1 is SGHRS and CDR2 is YFSETQ. This CDR3 region has 16 residues. In DNA, the CDR3 is TGCGCCAGCAGCTCCCGGGGGGGCACCGGAAACAATGAGCAGTTCTTC. Protein sequence: CASSSRGGTGNNEQFF.